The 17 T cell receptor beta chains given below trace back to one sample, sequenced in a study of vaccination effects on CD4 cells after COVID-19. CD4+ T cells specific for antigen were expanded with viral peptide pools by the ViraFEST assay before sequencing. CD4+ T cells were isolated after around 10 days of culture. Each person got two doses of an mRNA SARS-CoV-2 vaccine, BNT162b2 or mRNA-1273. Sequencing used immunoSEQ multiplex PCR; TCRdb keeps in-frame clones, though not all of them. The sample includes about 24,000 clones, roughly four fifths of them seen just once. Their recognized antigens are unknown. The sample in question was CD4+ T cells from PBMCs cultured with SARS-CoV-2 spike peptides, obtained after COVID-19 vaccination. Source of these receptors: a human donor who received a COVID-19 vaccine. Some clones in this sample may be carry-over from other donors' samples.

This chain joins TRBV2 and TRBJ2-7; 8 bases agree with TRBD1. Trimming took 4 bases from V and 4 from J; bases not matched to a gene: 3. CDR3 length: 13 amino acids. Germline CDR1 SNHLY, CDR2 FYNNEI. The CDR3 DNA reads TGTGCCAGCAGTGCAGGGGGCAGTTACGAGCAGTACGTC. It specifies CASSAGGSYEQYV.

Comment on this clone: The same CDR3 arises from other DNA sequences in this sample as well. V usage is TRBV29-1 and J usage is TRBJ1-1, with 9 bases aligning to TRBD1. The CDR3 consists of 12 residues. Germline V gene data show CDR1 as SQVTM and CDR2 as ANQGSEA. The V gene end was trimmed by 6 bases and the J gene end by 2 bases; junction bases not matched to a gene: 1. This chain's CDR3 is CSVDRGNTEAFF. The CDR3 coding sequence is TGCAGCGTGGACAGGGGAAACACTGAAGCTTTCTTT.

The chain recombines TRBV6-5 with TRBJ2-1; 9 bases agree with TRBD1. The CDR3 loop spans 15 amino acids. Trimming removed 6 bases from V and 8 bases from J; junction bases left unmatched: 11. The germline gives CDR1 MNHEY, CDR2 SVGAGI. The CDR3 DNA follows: TGTGCCAGCAGCAGAACAGGGGGCCGTGTCGATGAGCAGTTCTTC. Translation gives CASSRTGGRVDEQFF.

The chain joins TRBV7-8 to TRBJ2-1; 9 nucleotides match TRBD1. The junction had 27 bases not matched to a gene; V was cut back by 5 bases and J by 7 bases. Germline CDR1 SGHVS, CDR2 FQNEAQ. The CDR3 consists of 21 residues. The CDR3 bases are TGTGCCAGCAGCCGCGGGGTGGGGACAGGGTCATTCCCAACTCCTAGGAATGAGCAGTTCTTC. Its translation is CASSRGVGTGSFPTPRNEQFF.

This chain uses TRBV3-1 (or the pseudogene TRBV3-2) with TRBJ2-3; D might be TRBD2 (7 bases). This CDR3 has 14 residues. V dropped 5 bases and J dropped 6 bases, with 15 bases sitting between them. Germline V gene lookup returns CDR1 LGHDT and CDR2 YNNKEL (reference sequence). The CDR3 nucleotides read TGTGCCAGCAGCGGAACGGGGGGCCTGGATACGCAGTATTTT. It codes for CASSGTGGLDTQYF.

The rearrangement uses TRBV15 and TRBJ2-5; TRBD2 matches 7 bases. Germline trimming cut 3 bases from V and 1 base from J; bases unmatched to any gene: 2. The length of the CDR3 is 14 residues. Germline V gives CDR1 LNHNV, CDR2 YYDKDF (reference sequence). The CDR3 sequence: CATSRGGSQETQYF. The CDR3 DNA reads TGTGCCACCAGCAGGGGGGGGAGCCAAGAGACCCAGTACTTC.

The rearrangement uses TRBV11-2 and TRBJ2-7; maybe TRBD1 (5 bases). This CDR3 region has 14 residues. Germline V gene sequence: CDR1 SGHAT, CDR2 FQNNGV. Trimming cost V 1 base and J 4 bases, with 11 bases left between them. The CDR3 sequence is CASSLGDRVYEQYV. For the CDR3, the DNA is TGTGCCAGCAGCTTAGGTGACAGAGTATACGAGCAGTACGTC.

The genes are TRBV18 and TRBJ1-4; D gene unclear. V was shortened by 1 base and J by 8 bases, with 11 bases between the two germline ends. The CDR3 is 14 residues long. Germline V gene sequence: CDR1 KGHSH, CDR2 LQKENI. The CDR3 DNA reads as TGTGCCAGCTCACCACTGGATGTCTCCGAAAAACTGTTTTTT. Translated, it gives CASSPLDVSEKLFF. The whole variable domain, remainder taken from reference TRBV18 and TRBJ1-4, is NAGVMQNPRHLVRRRGQEARLRCSPMKGHSHVYWYRQLPEEGLKFMVYLQKENIIDESGMPKERFSAEFPKEGPSILRIQQVVRGDSAAYFCASSPLDVSEKLFFGSGTQLSVL.

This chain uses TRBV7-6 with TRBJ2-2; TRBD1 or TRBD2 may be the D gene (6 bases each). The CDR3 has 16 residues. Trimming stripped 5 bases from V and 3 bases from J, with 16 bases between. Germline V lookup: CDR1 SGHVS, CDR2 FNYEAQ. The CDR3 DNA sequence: TGTGCCAGCAGCCTAGGAGGGGGGATGGACACCGGGGAGCTGTTTTTT. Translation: CASSLGGGMDTGELFF.

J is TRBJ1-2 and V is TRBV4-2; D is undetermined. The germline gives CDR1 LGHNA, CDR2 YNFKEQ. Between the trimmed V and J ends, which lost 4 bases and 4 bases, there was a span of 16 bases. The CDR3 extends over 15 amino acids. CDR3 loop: CASSRDLAEPYGYTF. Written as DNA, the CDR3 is TGTGCCAGCAGCCGGGATCTAGCGGAGCCCTATGGCTACACCTTC.

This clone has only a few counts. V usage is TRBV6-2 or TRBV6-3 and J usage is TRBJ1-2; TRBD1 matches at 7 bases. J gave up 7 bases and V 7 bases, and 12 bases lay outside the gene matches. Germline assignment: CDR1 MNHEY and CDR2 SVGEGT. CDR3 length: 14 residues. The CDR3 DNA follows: TGTGCCAGCACCTACTCCCGATCAGGGGGTGGCTACACCTTC. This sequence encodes CASTYSRSGGGYTF.

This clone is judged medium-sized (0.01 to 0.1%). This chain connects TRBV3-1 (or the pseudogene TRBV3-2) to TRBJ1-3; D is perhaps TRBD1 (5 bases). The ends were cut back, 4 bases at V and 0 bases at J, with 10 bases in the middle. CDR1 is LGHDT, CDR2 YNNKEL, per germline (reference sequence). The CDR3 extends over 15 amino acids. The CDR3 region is CASSPLGVSGNTIYF. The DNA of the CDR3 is TGTGCCAGCAGCCCCCTAGGGGTCTCTGGAAACACCATATATTTT.

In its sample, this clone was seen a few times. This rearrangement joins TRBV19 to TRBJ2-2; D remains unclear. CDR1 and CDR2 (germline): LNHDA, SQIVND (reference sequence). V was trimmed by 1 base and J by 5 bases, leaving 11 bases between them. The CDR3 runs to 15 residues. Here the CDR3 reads CASSIVRRRTGELFF. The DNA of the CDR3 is TGTGCCAGTAGTATAGTCAGGCGTAGAACCGGGGAGCTGTTTTTT.

The CDR3, as DNA: TGTGCCAGCAGCTTGGCCAGCTTAGCCAAAAACATTCAGTACTTC. The encoded protein is CASSLASLAKNIQYF. The chain couples TRBV5-6 to TRBJ2-4; D is undetermined. V was cut by 0 bases and J by 0 bases, with 7 bases left in between. From germline, CDR1 is SGHDT and CDR2 YYEEEE. This CDR3 contains 15 residues.

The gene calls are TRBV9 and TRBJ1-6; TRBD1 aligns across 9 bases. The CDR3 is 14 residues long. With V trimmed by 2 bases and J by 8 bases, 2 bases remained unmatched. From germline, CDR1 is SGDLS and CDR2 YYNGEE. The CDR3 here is CASSVRDRDSPLHF. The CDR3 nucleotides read TGTGCCAGCAGCGTCCGGGACAGGGATTCACCCCTCCACTTT.

As DNA, the CDR3 is TGTGCCACCAGTGACCCCGGGAAAAACTCTGGGGCCAACGTCCTGACTTTC. Its protein is CATSDPGKNSGANVLTF. This chain uses TRBV24-1 with TRBJ2-6; tentatively, D is TRBD2 (5 bases). Trimming stripped 4 bases from V and 0 bases from J, with 12 bases between. Per germline, CDR1 KGHDR and CDR2 SFDVKD. The CDR3 totals 17 residues.

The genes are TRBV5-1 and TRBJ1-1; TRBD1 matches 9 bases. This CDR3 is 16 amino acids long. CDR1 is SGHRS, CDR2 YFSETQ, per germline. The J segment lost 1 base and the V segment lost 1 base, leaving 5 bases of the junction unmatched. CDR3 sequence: CASSLTGGTSNTEAFF. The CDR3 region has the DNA TGCGCCAGCAGCTTGACAGGGGGCACATCGAACACTGAAGCTTTCTTT.